This T cell receptor (beta chain) stems from a study of blood T cell repertoires in COVID-19 (dated by TCRdb to 2020 to 2021). For the study in its entirety: Collaborator samples came from the United States, Italy and Spain and covered acute and convalescent phases of COVID-19. The prospective study material was composed of cDNA or gDNA derived from T cells, B-cell-depleted T cells, or PBMCs. The dataset comprised deeply sampled blood TCRbeta repertoires from subjects exposed to, actively infected with, or recovered from COVID-19. The repertoires were released in a freely available public database intended as a resource for research on the immune response to SARS-CoV-2. The samples were drawn from the first 160 participants of the ongoing ImmuneRACE study and from 1,254 subjects provided by 6 global collaborators. The sample metadata nearly always contained a de-identified subject ID, COVID-19 status, age in years and sex. Where available, HLA class I and class II types were obtained from metadata supplied by the sample provider rather than from assay-based typing. What the authors observed across the whole study: The quantity of clinical and demographic metadata differed by source and by participant and was supplied without curation.

For this clone: No antigen is known for it. Per-base qualities were not stored, and no clone one base away is much larger.

In the prospective study, participants were roughly 18 to 100 years old, resided in approximately 25 geographic areas of the United States, and were enrolled through a virtual design. To assign participants to cohorts, the prospective study relied on clinical history that participants themselves reported in a screening survey and a study questionnaire. For ImmuneRACE Cohort 3, a participant was defined as recovered based on two consecutive negative NP/OP PCR tests, clearance by a healthcare professional, or resolution of symptoms. Mobile phlebotomists in the prospective study collected whole blood, serum and a nasopharyngeal or oropharyngeal swab from every participant. Over a roughly 2-month period, participants in the prospective study had the option of providing additional blood draws and questionnaires. Before DNA extraction, prospective study blood samples were shipped either frozen or at room temperature.

The germline V gene specifies MDHEN as CDR1 and SYDVKM as CDR2. V drops 6 bases and J drops 3 bases, leaving 15 bases in between. Taken from cysteine to phenylalanine, the CDR3 has 15 residues. The only DNA kept is the CDR3, 45 bases in frame from the first base. TCRbeta CDR3 regions were amplified from genomic DNA using the immunoSEQ Assay, a bias-controlled multiplex PCR. The published analysis was carried out like this. The number of nucleated cells in each sample was estimated from the amplification of reference gene primers within the assay. To quantify the absolute abundance of each unique TCRbeta CDR3 rearrangement, sequence reads were collapsed and filtered. For each sample, productive Simpson clonality was calculated by taking the square root of Simpson's diversity index across productive rearrangements. The immuneACCESS repertoire file appears here via TCRdb, limited to in-frame rearrangements. These files lack a portion of the clones; in checked studies, under half of the deficit traces to unresolved V genes, and the cause of the others is not known. That table supplies the V and J calls and clone size; D and trimming were determined from the DNA. For this sample the table gives more than 450,000 clones, of which around 90% were detected only once. Together, the top ten hold roughly 0.7% of the sample.

The clonotype comes from a woman under 30 who had recovered from COVID-19. The specimen was PBMCs or T cells enriched from blood (not recorded which). The sequence is built from TRBV28 and TRBJ1-5; tentative D gene TRBD1, with 6 bases matching. The nucleotide sequence is given as TGTGCCAGCAGCCCCGGCCAGGGGTCCAATCAGCCCCAGCATTTT. Its protein product is CASSPGQGSNQPQHF.